The 20 T cell receptor beta chains below come from one sample, sequenced in a study of blood T cell repertoires in COVID-19. TCRdb keeps only in-frame clones here, not all; method: immunoSEQ multiplex PCR. In the table there are about 200,000 clones, approximately 84% of which are singletons. The sample consisted of PBMCs or T cells enriched from blood (not recorded which). The receptors were sampled from a man aged 40-55 years who had recovered from COVID-19.

The rearrangement joins TRBV3-1 (or the pseudogene TRBV3-2) to TRBJ1-2; 8 nucleotides match TRBD1. Germline values: CDR1 LGHDT, CDR2 YNNKEL (reference sequence). CDR3 length: 15 residues. V dropped 6 bases and J dropped 1; count of bases not matched to a gene: 7. The CDR3: CASSTGTGLNYGYTF. CDR3 DNA: TGTGCCAGCAGTACCGGGACAGGTCTTAACTATGGCTACACCTTC.

V is TRBV5-1 and J is TRBJ1-1; D ambiguous. The CDR3 consists of 15 residues. Trimming stripped 1 base from V and 4 bases from J, with 14 bases between. The germline V gene has CDR1 SGHRS and CDR2 YFSETQ. The CDR3 loop reads CASSLREVRGTEAFF. CDR3 in DNA: TGCGCCAGCAGCTTGCGCGAGGTGCGGGGCACTGAAGCTTTCTTT.

The J gene is TRBJ2-5, the V gene TRBV3-1 (or the pseudogene TRBV3-2); weak D call: TRBD2 (6 bases). The germline CDR1 and CDR2 sequences are LGHDT and YNNKEL (reference sequence). Between the trimmed V and J ends, which lost 0 bases and 8 bases, there was a span of 16 bases. The CDR3 loop spans 15 amino acids. The CDR3 DNA sequence: TGTGCCAGCAGCCAAGAGGAGGGGATAGGGAGAACCCAGTACTTC. It encodes CASSQEEGIGRTQYF.

The rearrangement links TRBV10-2 to TRBJ2-7; the D gene is possibly TRBD1 (6 bases). CDR1 and CDR2 (germline): WSHSY, SAAADI. The CDR3 has 15 amino acids. V lost 1 base and J 3 bases, leaving 13 bases between the germline ends. The chain's CDR3 is CASSELGHNYYEQYF. For the CDR3, the DNA is TGCGCCAGCAGTGAGTTGGGACACAATTACTACGAGCAGTACTTC.

This chain links TRBV12-3 or TRBV12-4 with TRBJ1-1; D not certain. The CDR3 extends over 12 amino acids. Trimming left V 3 bases short and J 0 bases short, with 2 bases between. Here the CDR3 DNA reads TGTGCCAGCAGTTTTATGAACACTGAAGCTTTCTTT. Translating gives CASSFMNTEAFF.

This clone was observed once. This sequence joins TRBV5-4 and TRBJ2-7; 8 bases fit TRBD1. Losses at the gene ends were 2 bases for V and 4 bases for J; bases not matched to a gene: 2. The CDR3 totals 13 residues. Germline assignment: CDR1 SGHNT and CDR2 YYREEE (reference sequence). The CDR3 DNA sequence: TGTGCCAGCAGCTTCGACAGGGGATACGAGCAGTACTTC. Amino acids: CASSFDRGYEQYF. The entire variable domain, with the rest obtained from reference TRBV5-4 and TRBJ2-7, is as follows: ETGVTQSPTHLIKTRGQQVTLRCSSQSGHNTVSWYQQALGQGPQFIFQYYREEENGRGNFPPRFSGLQFPNYSSELNVNALELDDSALYLCASSFDRGYEQYFGPGTRLTVT.

The chain joins TRBV27 to TRBJ1-6; tentative D call: TRBD1 (6 bases). The CDR3 consists of 18 residues. Trimming removed 6 bases from V and 8 bases from J, with 26 bases in between. Germline CDR1 and CDR2: MNHEY and SMNVEV (reference sequence). CDR3 protein: CASSRRGPGTRSYSPLHF. The CDR3 DNA reads as TGTGCCAGCAGCCGACGCGGTCCCGGGACAAGATCCTATTCACCCCTCCACTTT.

The chain combines TRBV5-4 with TRBJ2-2; TRBD1 might be the D (6 bases). Germline loops: CDR1 SGHNT, CDR2 YYREEE (reference sequence). This CDR3 spans 12 amino acids. Trimming left V 3 bases short and J 7 bases short, with 7 bases between. CDR3 in amino acids: CASSSGVGELFF. The CDR3 DNA follows: TGTGCCAGCAGCTCAGGGGTCGGGGAGCTGTTTTTT. Filled out from reference TRBV5-4 and TRBJ2-2, the complete variable domain reads ETGVTQSPTHLIKTRGQQVTLRCSSQSGHNTVSWYQQALGQGPQFIFQYYREEENGRGNFPPRFSGLQFPNYSSELNVNALELDDSALYLCASSSGVGELFFGEGSRLTVL.

The DNA for the CDR3 is TGTGCCAGCAGCTCTTTACCCCCCAGAACAGGGAACACTGAAGCTTTCTTT. Its protein product is CASSSLPPRTGNTEAFF. The J gene is TRBJ1-1, the V gene TRBV11-2, with D possibly matching TRBD1 (5 bases). Germline CDR1 reads SGHAT; CDR2 reads FQNNGV. V was trimmed by 4 bases and J by 1 base, leaving 19 bases between them. The CDR3 is made up of 17 amino acids.

This clone was counted only a few times. This sequence joins TRBV4-2 and TRBJ1-3; D is perhaps TRBD1 (5 bases). V lost 0 bases to trimming and J lost 0 bases, with 9 bases between them. Germline V gene sequence: CDR1 LGHNA, CDR2 YNFKEQ. The CDR3 totals 16 residues. The CDR3 sequence: CASSQDSGLSGNTIYF. The CDR3 DNA follows: TGTGCCAGCAGCCAAGACTCAGGGCTCTCTGGAAACACCATATATTTT.

This clone appeared a few times. The chain uses TRBV3-1 (or the pseudogene TRBV3-2) and TRBJ1-1; D is unresolved. This CDR3 has 14 amino acids. The ends were cut back, 4 bases at V and 1 base at J, with 10 bases in the middle. From germline, CDR1 is LGHDT and CDR2 YNNKEL (reference sequence). The CDR3 DNA reads as TGTGCCAGCAGCCCCCTAGGGAGGAACACTGAAGCTTTCTTT. This translates into CASSPLGRNTEAFF.

The chain uses TRBV5-8 and TRBJ1-1; no clear D gene. Per germline, CDR1 SGHTS and CDR2 YDEGEE. Trimming left V 4 bases short and J 1 base short, with 8 bases between. The CDR3 has 13 residues. Written as DNA, the CDR3 is TGTGCCAGCAGCCCGACACAGAACACTGAAGCTTTCTTT. It is translated as CASSPTQNTEAFF.

This rearrangement joins TRBV30 to TRBJ1-1; D is unresolved. The CDR3 consists of 14 residues. V gave up 2 bases and J gave up 5 bases, with 15 bases separating them. Germline CDR1 reads GTSNPN; CDR2 reads SVGIG (reference sequence). The CDR3 sequence: CAWSLSHSRTEAFF. Here the CDR3 DNA reads TGTGCCTGGAGTTTATCCCATTCGCGGACTGAAGCTTTCTTT.

This chain connects TRBV3-1 (or the pseudogene TRBV3-2) to TRBJ1-2; the match to TRBD1 covers 8 bases. Looked up from germline, CDR1 is LGHDT and CDR2 is YNNKEL (reference sequence). With V trimmed by 4 bases and J by 3 bases, 13 bases remained unmatched. The CDR3 runs 17 residues. The CDR3 nucleotides are TGTGCCAGCAGCCCGGGGACAGGTATCTTAGGCGACTATGGCTACACCTTC. Its translation is CASSPGTGILGDYGYTF.

CDR3 residues: CASRQNYEQYF. For the CDR3, the DNA is TGCGCCAGCAGACAAAACTACGAGCAGTACTTC. The V call is TRBV5-1, the J call TRBJ2-7; D ambiguous. Germline CDR1 is SGHRS and CDR2 is YFSETQ. V lost 5 bases and J 3 bases, leaving 6 bases between the germline ends. The CDR3 runs to 11 residues.

The J gene is TRBJ1-3, the V gene TRBV5-5; D call uncertain. Looked up from germline, CDR1 is SGHKS and CDR2 is YYEKEE (reference sequence). This CDR3 has 14 residues. V was cut by 0 bases and J by 4 bases, with 8 bases left in between. In DNA form, the CDR3 reads TGTGCCAGCAGCTTGGGAGGAGGGGGAAACACCATATATTTT. Amino acids: CASSLGGGGNTIYF.

The J gene is TRBJ1-1, the V gene TRBV10-2; D not certain. Trimming left V 3 bases short and J 1 base short, with 18 bases between. The V gene's germline CDR1 is WSHSY and CDR2 SAAADI. The length of the CDR3 is 17 residues. The chain's CDR3 is CASSEFGGSKGNTEAFF. CDR3 DNA: TGCGCCAGCAGTGAATTTGGCGGGAGTAAGGGGAACACTGAAGCTTTCTTT.

CDR3 region: CASSVTRGYGYTF. CDR3 bases: TGTGCCAGCAGCGTAACCAGGGGCTATGGCTACACCTTC. The rearrangement joins TRBV11-1 to TRBJ1-2; tentatively, D is TRBD1 (6 bases). Trimming removed 5 bases at V and 4 bases at J, with 11 bases between. Germline CDR1 SGHAT, CDR2 FQDESV (reference sequence). This CDR3 spans 13 amino acids.

The genes are TRBV19 and TRBJ2-2, with D possibly TRBD2 on 6 matching bases. Trimming removed 7 bases from V and 1 base from J, with 13 bases in between. This CDR3 spans 15 amino acids. Germline V gene data show CDR1 as LNHDA and CDR2 as SQIVND (reference sequence). CDR3 DNA: TGTGCCAGTAAGGGGAGGTTCCTGAACACCGGGGAGCTGTTTTTT. This codes for CASKGRFLNTGELFF.

The genes are TRBV7-6 and TRBJ2-2; D is undetermined. CDR1 SGHVS and CDR2 FNYEAQ come from the germline V gene. The CDR3 spans 15 residues. V was cut by 1 base and J by 2 bases, with 8 bases left in between. In nucleotides, the CDR3 is TGTGCCAGCAGCTTAGACTCCCCCAACACCGGGGAGCTGTTTTTT. This translates into CASSLDSPNTGELFF.